Below, 17 T cell receptor beta chains from the same sample are listed, as sequenced in a study of T cells in Graves' hyperthyroidism and ophthalmopathy (dated by TCRdb to the late 2010s). Library construction relied on multiplex PCR. The instrument given in TCRdb is Illumina HiSeq 2000. Amplification of TCR beta CDR3 regions was carried out from RNA transcripts. The TCR CDR3 was subjected to a first round of RT-PCR using the HTBI primer set and the Qiagen OneStep RT-PCR kit. TCRdb handled the public reads itself, with Q25 trimming in fastp and clone calling in MiXCR, and kept productive beta chains. Each CDR3 protein appears once, grouped with its most common genes and DNA. This sample gives about 130,000 distinct CDR3 sequences in total; approximately 20% of them show up just once. In total, the top ten clones hold around two thirds of the sample. The sequenced sample was blood. The origin of the receptors is a woman aged 45-60 years with Graves' hyperthyroidism that later progressed to Graves' ophthalmopathy.

In this sample, this clonotype turned up many times. This rearrangement joins TRBV30 to TRBJ1-1; perhaps TRBD1 as D (5 bases). The germline V gene has CDR1 GTSNPN and CDR2 SVGIG (reference sequence). The CDR3 totals 12 residues. The V gene lost 4 bases and the J gene lost 0 bases, with 6 bases spanning the gap. The CDR3 DNA sequence: TGTGCCTGGACAGGGATGAACACTGAAGCTTTCTTT. Amino acids: CAWTGMNTEAFF.

In this sample, this clonotype turned up many times. CDR3 coding DNA: TGTGCCAGCAGGATGACTAGGGTGGGGTTCACCGGGGAGCTGTTTTTT. Its protein product is CASRMTRVGFTGELFF. The J gene is TRBJ2-2, the V gene TRBV6-1, with D possibly TRBD2 on 6 matching bases. The V end was cut by 6 bases, the J end by 4 bases, with 18 bases between. Germline CDR1 MNHNS, CDR2 SASEGT. This CDR3 comprises 16 residues.

The chain links TRBV28 to TRBJ2-1; the match to TRBD2 covers 7 bases. Germline V gives CDR1 MDHEN, CDR2 SYDVKM. The CDR3 extends over 15 amino acids. V was pared by 1 base and J by 9 bases, with 9 bases of the junction left unmatched. The chain's CDR3 is CASSLLRGGPIEQFF. CDR3 bases: TGTGCCAGCAGTTTATTGAGGGGAGGGCCGATTGAGCAGTTCTTC.

The chain is built from TRBV20-1 and TRBJ2-3; D is undetermined. The CDR3 runs 12 residues. Germline V gene sequence: CDR1 DFQATT, CDR2 SNEGSKA (reference sequence). V was trimmed by 1 base and J by 5 bases, leaving 7 bases between them. This chain's CDR3 is CSARASGDTQYF. The CDR3 bases are TGCAGTGCTAGAGCATCCGGAGATACGCAGTATTTT.

The V gene is TRBV20-1, the J gene TRBJ2-3; possibly TRBD2 for D (5 bases). Germline values: CDR1 DFQATT, CDR2 SNEGSKA (reference sequence). Trimming shortened V by 0 bases and J by 0 bases, and 10 bases separated the two germline ends. The CDR3 extends over 15 amino acids. The CDR3 reads CSARDYAGSTDTQYF. CDR3 nucleotide sequence: TGCAGTGCTAGAGATTATGCGGGTAGCACAGATACGCAGTATTTT.

In its sample, this clonotype was seen many times. The chain uses TRBV28 and TRBJ2-3, with D uncertain. V gave up 6 bases and J gave up 2 bases, with 12 bases separating them. In germline, CDR1 is MDHEN, CDR2 SYDVKM. The CDR3 loop spans 14 amino acids. The CDR3 region is CASSQTPDTDTQYF. The CDR3, as DNA: TGTGCCAGCAGCCAGACCCCCGACACAGATACGCAGTATTTT.

This clonotype has at least ten counts. V and J are TRBV12-3 or TRBV12-4 and TRBJ2-7; 8 nucleotides match TRBD2. V lost 5 bases and J lost 0; bases outside the gene matches: 6. The CDR3 is made up of 15 amino acids. The CDR3 loop is CASSPVAGYSYEQYF. The CDR3 DNA is TGTGCCAGCAGTCCTGTAGCGGGGTACTCCTACGAGCAGTACTTC.

This clonotype came up many times. The chain links TRBV29-1 to TRBJ2-3; either TRBD1 or TRBD2 may fit D (5 bases each). V lost 6 bases to trimming and J lost 4 bases, with 20 bases between them. CDR3 length: 15 residues. Germline CDR1 SQVTM, CDR2 ANQGSEA. CDR3 DNA sequence: TGCAGCGTGGGGTACGGGACCCAAGGCGCAGATACGCAGTATTTT. It encodes CSVGYGTQGADTQYF.

This clonotype was detected many times. This chain joins TRBV7-2 and TRBJ2-7, with D uncertain. The CDR3 loop spans 12 amino acids. V was cut by 2 bases and J by 6 bases, with 8 bases left in between. Germline loops: CDR1 SGHTA, CDR2 FQGNSA. The CDR3 is CASSLNRREQYF. The DNA for the CDR3 is TGTGCCAGCAGCTTAAATCGTCGCGAGCAGTACTTC.

This clonotype occurred many times. This chain uses TRBV2 with TRBJ2-7; the D is unclear. Trimming removed 3 bases from V and 7 bases from J, with 7 bases in between. The CDR3 spans 11 residues. Germline assignment: CDR1 SNHLY and CDR2 FYNNEI. The CDR3 nucleotides read TGTGCCAGCAGTGATTGGGCAGAGCAGTACTTC. Its translation is CASSDWAEQYF.

This clonotype is a singleton in its sample. The chain recombines TRBV20-1 with TRBJ1-5; no clear D. The CDR3 has 13 residues. Trimming removed 1 base from V and 4 bases from J, with 8 bases in between. CDR1 DFQATT and CDR2 SNEGSKA come from the germline V gene (reference sequence). The CDR3 region is CSARGPTNQPQHF. CDR3 bases: TGCAGTGCTAGAGGACCGACGAATCAGCCCCAGCATTTT.

Note on this clonotype: A read error may account for a junction end that differs from germline. J is TRBJ2-3 and V is TRBV28; 9 positions match TRBD2. Per the germline V gene, CDR1 is MDHEN and CDR2 is SYDVKM. The CDR3 sequence is 15 residues long. CDR3 DNA sequence: TGTGCCAGCCCGGGTCCTAGCGGGACCACAGATGCGCAGTATTTT. The encoded protein is CASPGPSGTTDAQYF.

This clonotype was detected many times. This sequence joins TRBV7-9 and TRBJ2-3, with no clear D. The V gene's germline CDR1 is SEHNR and CDR2 FQNEAQ (reference sequence). Trimming shortened V by 5 bases and J by 0 bases, and 15 bases separated the two germline ends. The CDR3 contains 16 residues. Here the CDR3 DNA reads TGTGCCAGCAGCGCCTGGCTTACCTCTAGCACAGATACGCAGTATTTT. Encoded protein: CASSAWLTSSTDTQYF.

Many counts were recorded for this clonotype. The chain couples TRBV2 to TRBJ2-7; D is unclear. CDR3 length: 12 residues. Germline V gene data show CDR1 as SNHLY and CDR2 as FYNNEI. V shed 6 bases and J shed 3 bases, with 9 bases lying between them. CDR3 protein: CASRGDGYEQYF. For the CDR3, the DNA is TGTGCCAGCAGGGGCGATGGCTACGAGCAGTACTTC.

The V gene is TRBV5-1, the J gene TRBJ2-1; 7 bases fit TRBD1. CDR1 is SGHRS and CDR2 is YFSETQ in the germline V gene. V lost 0 bases and J lost 15; bases outside the gene matches: 6. The CDR3 loop spans 12 amino acids. The CDR3 sequence is CASSLDGQARFF. The DNA for the CDR3 is TGCGCCAGCAGCTTGGATGGACAGGCCCGGTTCTTC.

The chain recombines TRBV28 with TRBJ2-5, with D hard to call. The CDR3 is 16 residues long. V dropped 3 bases and J dropped 1 base, with 15 bases sitting between them. CDR1 is MDHEN, CDR2 SYDVKM, per germline. The CDR3 DNA sequence: TGTGCCAGCAGTTTCAAACAGAAGTTTTTCCAAGAGACCCAGTACTTC. This codes for CASSFKQKFFQETQYF.

The sample holds many counts of this clonotype. The rearrangement links TRBV28 to TRBJ2-3, with a tentative D call TRBD1 (5 bases). V lost 6 bases and J lost 5, with 18 bases in between. The CDR3 is made up of 15 amino acids. In germline, CDR1 is MDHEN, CDR2 SYDVKM. The DNA for the CDR3 is TGTGCCAGCAGATATGACAGCGTCGCAAAAGATACGCAGTATTTT. It translates to CASRYDSVAKDTQYF.